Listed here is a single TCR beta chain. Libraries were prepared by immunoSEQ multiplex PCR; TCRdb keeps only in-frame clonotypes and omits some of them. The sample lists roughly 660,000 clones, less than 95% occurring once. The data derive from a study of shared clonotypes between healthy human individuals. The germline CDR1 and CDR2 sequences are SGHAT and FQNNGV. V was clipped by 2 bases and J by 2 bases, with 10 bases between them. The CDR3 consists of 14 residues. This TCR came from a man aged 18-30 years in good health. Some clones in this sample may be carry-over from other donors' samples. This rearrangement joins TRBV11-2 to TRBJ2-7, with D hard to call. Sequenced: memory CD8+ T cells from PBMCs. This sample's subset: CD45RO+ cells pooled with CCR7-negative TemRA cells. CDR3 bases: TGTGCCAGCAGCTTACCCGAGGCAACCTACGAGCAGTACTTC. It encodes CASSLPEATYEQYF.